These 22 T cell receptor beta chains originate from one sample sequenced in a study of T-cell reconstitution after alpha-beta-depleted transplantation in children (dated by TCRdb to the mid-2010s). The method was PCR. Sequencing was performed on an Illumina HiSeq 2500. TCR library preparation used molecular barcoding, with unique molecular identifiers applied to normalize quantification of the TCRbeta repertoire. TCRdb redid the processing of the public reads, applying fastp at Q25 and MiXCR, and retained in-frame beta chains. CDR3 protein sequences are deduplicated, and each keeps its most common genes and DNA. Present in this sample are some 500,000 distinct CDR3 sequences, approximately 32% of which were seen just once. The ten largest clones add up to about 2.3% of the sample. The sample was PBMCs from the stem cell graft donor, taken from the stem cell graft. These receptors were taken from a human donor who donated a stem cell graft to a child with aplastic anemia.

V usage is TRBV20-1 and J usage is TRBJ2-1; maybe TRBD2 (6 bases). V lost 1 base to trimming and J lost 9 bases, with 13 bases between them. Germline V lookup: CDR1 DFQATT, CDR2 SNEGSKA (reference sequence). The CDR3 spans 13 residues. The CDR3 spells CSARARGAGEQFF. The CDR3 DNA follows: TGCAGTGCTAGAGCTAGGGGAGCGGGTGAGCAGTTCTTC.

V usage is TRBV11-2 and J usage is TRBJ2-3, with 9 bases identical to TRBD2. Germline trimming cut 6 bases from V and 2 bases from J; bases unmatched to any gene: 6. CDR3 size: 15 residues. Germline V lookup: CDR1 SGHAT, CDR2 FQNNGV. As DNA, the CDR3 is TGTGCCAGCAGTTTCAGACTAGCGGACACAGATACGCAGTATTTT. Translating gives CASSFRLADTDTQYF.

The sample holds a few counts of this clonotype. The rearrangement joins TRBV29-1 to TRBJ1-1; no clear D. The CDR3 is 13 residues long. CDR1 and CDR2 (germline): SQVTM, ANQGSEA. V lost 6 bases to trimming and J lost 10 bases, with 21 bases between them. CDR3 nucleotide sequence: TGCAGCGTGGGCAGGTCGGGTCCGGGGAGAGCTTTCTTT. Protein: CSVGRSGPGRAFF.

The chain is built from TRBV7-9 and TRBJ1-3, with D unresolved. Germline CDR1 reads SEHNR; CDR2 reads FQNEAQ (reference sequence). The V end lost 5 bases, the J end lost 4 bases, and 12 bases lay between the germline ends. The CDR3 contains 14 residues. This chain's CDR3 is CASSVVGKGNTIYF. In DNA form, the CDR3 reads TGTGCCAGCAGCGTCGTCGGGAAGGGAAACACCATATATTTT.

The CDR3 loop is CASSLERTHQAKNIQYF. Here the CDR3 DNA reads TGTGCCAGCAGCTTAGAACGGACGCACCAAGCCAAAAACATTCAGTACTTC. J is TRBJ2-4 and V is TRBV7-9, with D unclear. CDR3 length equals 17 residues. Trimming shortened V by 1 base and J by 0 bases, and 13 bases separated the two germline ends. Germline V lookup: CDR1 SEHNR, CDR2 FQNEAQ (reference sequence).

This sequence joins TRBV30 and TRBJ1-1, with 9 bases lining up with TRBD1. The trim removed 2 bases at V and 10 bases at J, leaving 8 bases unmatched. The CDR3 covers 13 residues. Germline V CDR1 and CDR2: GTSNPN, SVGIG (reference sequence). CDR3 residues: CAWSLIGTGPAFF. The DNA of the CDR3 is TGTGCCTGGAGTTTAATAGGGACAGGGCCAGCTTTCTTT.

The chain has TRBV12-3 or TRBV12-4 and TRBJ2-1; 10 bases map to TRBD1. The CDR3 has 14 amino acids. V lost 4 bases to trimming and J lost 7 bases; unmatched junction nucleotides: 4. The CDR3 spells CASSSGQGWNEQFF. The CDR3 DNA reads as TGTGCCAGCAGTTCGGGACAGGGGTGGAATGAGCAGTTCTTC.

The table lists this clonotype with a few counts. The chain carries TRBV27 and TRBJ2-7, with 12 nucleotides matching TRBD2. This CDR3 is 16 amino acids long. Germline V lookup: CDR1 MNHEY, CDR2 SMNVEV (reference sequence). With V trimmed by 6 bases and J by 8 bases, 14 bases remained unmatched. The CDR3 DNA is TGTGCCAGCAGACCCAGGACTAGCGGGACCCTGTCCCAGCAGTACGTC. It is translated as CASRPRTSGTLSQQYV.

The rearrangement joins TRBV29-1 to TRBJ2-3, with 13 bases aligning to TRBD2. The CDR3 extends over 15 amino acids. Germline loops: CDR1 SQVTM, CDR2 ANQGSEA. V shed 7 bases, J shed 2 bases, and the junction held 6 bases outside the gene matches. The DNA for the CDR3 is TGCAGCGCTGGGACTAGCGGGACCTTCACAGATACGCAGTATTTT. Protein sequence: CSAGTSGTFTDTQYF.

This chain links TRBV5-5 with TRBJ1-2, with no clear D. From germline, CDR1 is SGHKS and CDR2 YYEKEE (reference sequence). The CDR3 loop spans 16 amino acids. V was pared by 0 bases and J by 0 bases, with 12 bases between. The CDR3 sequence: CASSLAASIANYGYTF. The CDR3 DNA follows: TGTGCCAGCAGCTTGGCAGCCAGCATAGCTAACTATGGCTACACCTTC.

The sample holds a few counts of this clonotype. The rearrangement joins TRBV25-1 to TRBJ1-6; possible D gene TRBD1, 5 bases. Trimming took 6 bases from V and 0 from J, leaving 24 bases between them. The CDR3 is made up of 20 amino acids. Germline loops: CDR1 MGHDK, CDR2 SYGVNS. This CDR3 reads CASSDNREGAMGSYNSPLHF. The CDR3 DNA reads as TGTGCCAGCAGCGACAATCGGGAAGGGGCAATGGGCTCCTATAATTCACCCCTCCACTTT.

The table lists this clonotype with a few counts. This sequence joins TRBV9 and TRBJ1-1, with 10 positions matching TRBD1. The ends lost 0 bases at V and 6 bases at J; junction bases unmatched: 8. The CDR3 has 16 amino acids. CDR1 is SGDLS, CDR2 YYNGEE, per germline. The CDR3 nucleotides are TGTGCCAGCAGCGTAGTGGGACAGGGGCGTATGGCTGAAGCTTTCTTT. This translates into CASSVVGQGRMAEAFF.

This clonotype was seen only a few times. CDR3 in amino acids: CASSIHRGITEAFF. As DNA, the CDR3 is TGTGCCAGTAGTATTCACAGGGGAATCACTGAAGCTTTCTTT. V gene TRBV19 combines with J gene TRBJ1-1, with TRBD1 matching 7 bases. V dropped 3 bases and J dropped 4; count of bases not matched to a gene: 5. Germline V lookup: CDR1 LNHDA, CDR2 SQIVND (reference sequence). The CDR3 covers 14 residues.

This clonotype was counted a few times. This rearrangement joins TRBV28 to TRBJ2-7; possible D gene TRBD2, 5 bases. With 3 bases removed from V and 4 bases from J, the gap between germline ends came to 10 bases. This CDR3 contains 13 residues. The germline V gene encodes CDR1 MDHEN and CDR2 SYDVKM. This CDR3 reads CASSFGREYEQYF. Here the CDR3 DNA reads TGTGCCAGCAGTTTCGGACGGGAATACGAGCAGTACTTC.

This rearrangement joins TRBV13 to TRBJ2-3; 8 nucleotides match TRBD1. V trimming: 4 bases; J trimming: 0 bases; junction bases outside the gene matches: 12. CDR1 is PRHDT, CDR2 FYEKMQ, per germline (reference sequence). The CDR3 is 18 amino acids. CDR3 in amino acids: CASSYRYQGQGSTDTQYF. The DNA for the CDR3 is TGTGCCAGCAGCTACCGCTACCAAGGACAGGGTAGCACAGATACGCAGTATTTT. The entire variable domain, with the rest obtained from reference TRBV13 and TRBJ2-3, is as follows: AAGVIQSPRHLIKEKRETATLKCYPIPRHDTVYWYQQGPGQDPQFLISFYEKMQSDKGSIPDRFSAQQFSDYHSELNMSSLELGDSALYFCASSYRYQGQGSTDTQYFGPGTRLTVL.

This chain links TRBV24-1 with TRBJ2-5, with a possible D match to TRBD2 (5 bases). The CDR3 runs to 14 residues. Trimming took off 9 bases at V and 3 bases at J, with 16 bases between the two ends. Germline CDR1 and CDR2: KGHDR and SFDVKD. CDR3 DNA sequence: TGTGCCACCTCCTCCGGGGTCTTGGAAGAGACCCAGTACTTC. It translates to CATSSGVLEETQYF.

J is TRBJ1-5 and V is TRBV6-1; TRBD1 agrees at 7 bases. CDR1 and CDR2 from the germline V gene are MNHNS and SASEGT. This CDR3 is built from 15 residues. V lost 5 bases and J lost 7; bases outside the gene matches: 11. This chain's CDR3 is CASSPDRTEGQPQHF. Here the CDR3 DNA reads TGTGCCAGCAGTCCGGACAGGACTGAAGGGCAGCCCCAGCATTTT.

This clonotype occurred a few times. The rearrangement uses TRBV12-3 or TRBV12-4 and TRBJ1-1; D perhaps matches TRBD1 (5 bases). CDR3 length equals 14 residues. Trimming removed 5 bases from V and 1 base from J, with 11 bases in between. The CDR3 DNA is TGTGCCAGCAGTCCTGTCAGGGAGAACACTGAAGCTTTCTTT. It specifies CASSPVRENTEAFF.

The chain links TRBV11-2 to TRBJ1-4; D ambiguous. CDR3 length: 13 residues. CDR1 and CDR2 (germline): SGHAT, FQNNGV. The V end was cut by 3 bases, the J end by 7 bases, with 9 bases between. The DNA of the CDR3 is TGTGCCAGCAGCTTCGGTGGATTTGAAAAACTGTTTTTT. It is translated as CASSFGGFEKLFF.

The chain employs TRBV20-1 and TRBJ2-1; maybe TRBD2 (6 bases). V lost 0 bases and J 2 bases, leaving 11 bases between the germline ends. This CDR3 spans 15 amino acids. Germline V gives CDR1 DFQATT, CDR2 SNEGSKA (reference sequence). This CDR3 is CSARDGLAPYNEQFF. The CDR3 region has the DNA TGCAGTGCTAGAGATGGGCTAGCGCCCTACAATGAGCAGTTCTTC.

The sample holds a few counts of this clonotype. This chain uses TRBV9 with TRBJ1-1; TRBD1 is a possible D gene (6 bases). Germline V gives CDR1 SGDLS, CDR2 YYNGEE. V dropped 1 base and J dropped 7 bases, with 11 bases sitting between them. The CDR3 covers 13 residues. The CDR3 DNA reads TGTGCCAGCAGCGTATCCCCAGGGGATGAAGCTTTCTTT. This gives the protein CASSVSPGDEAFF.

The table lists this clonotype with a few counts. The CDR3 sequence: CASSLGAVEETQYF. The CDR3 DNA is TGCGCCAGCAGCTTGGGAGCAGTCGAGGAGACCCAGTACTTC. The V gene is TRBV5-1, the J gene TRBJ2-5; no clear D gene. The germline gives CDR1 SGHRS, CDR2 YFSETQ. CDR3 size: 14 residues. The V end was cut by 0 bases, the J end by 5 bases, with 11 bases between.